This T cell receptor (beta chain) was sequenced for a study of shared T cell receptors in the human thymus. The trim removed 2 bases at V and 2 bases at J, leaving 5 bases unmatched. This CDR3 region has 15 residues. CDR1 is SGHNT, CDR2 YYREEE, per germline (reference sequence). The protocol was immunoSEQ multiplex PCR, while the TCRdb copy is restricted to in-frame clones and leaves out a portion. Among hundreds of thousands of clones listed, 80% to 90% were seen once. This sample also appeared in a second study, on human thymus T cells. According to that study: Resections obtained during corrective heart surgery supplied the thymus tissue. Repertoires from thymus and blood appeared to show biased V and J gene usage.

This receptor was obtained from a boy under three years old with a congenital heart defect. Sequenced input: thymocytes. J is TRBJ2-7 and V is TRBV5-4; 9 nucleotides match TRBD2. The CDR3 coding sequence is TGTGCCAGCAGCTTTAGTAGCGGGGGAGCCTACGAGCAGTACTTC. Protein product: CASSFSSGGAYEQYF.